This T cell receptor beta chain stems from a study of T cells after yellow fever vaccination. This clonotype was picked up a small number of times. Using its own MiXCR run on the 5' RACE reads, TCRdb lists one record per CDR3 protein. The data hold a few hundred thousand distinct CDR3 sequences, with 7% to 9% observed a single time. Unmatched junction bases numbered 14, after V lost 7 bases and J lost 2 bases. Germline loops: CDR1 MNHNS, CDR2 SASEGT. This CDR3 comprises 18 residues. The sequences come from PBMCs, collected about 41 days after the first yellow fever vaccination. The rearrangement uses TRBV6-1 and TRBJ2-7; 13 bases align to TRBD2. This clonotype originated in a man aged 18 to 35 who received the YFV17D yellow fever vaccine. The CDR3 bases are TGTGCCAGCAAGGGGACTAGCGGGGACATCGCCTCCCCCTACGAGCAGTACTTC. Its translation: CASKGTSGDIASPYEQYF.